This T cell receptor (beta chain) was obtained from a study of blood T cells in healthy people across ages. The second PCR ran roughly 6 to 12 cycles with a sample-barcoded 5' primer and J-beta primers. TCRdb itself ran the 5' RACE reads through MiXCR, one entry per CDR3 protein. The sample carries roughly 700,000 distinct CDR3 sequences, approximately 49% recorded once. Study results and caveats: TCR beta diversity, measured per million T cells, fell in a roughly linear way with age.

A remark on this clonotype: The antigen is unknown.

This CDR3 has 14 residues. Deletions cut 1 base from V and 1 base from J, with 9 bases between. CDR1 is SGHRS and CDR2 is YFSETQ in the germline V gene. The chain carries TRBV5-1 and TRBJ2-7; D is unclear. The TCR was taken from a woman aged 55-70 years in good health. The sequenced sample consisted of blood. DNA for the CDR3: TGCGCCAGCAGCTTGTACGTAGATTCCTACGAGCAGTACTTC. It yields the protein CASSLYVDSYEQYF. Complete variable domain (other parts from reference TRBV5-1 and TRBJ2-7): KAGVTQTPRYLIKTRGQQVTLSCSPISGHRSVSWYQQTPGQGLQFLFEYFSETQRNKGNFPGRFSGRQFSNSRSEMNVSTLELGDSALYLCASSLYVDSYEQYFGPGTRLTVT.